The next 28 T cell receptor beta chains were all read from a single sample in a study of cytomegalovirus exposure and HLA in healthy donors. The study ran its PCR with 60 Vbeta and 13 Jbeta primers. Here immunoSEQ multiplex PCR was the method, and the copy in TCRdb shows in-frame clones only, minus some. The sample lists 89,000 or so clones; about 81% were seen once. Sequencing input: PBMCs. The origin of the receptors is a man between 60 and 75 years old in good health and CMV-seronegative.

There are a few counts of this clone. The V call is TRBV19, the J call TRBJ1-1, with 8 positions matching TRBD1. CDR3 size: 14 residues. V was clipped by 2 bases and J by 5 bases; unmatched bases: 4. The germline V gene has CDR1 LNHDA and CDR2 SQIVND (reference sequence). The CDR3 loop reads CASSIQGAGTEAFF. CDR3 sequence (DNA): TGTGCCAGTAGTATACAGGGGGCAGGGACTGAAGCTTTCTTT.

This clone was seen only once. The chain recombines TRBV6-1 with TRBJ2-5; D is undetermined. CDR1 is MNHNS, CDR2 SASEGT, per germline. The V end was cut by 1 base, the J end by 5 bases, with 11 bases between. The CDR3 length is 14 residues. The CDR3: CASSEGHSRETQYF. DNA of the CDR3: TGTGCCAGCAGTGAAGGACATAGTAGGGAGACCCAGTACTTC.

This clone was detected once. The CDR3 spells CASSSPTPGQGSSFHYGYTF. CDR3 coding DNA: TGTGCCAGCAGCTCTCCGACCCCGGGACAGGGGTCCTCTTTCCACTATGGCTACACCTTC. V is TRBV7-3 and J is TRBJ1-2, with 10 bases lining up with TRBD1. J lost 3 bases, V lost 4 bases, and 20 bases had no gene match. This CDR3 region has 20 residues. Germline assignment: CDR1 SGHTA and CDR2 FQGTGA.

The gene calls are TRBV30 and TRBJ2-7, with TRBD1 matching over 10 bases. Trimming took 5 bases from V and 5 from J; bases not matched to a gene: 9. The germline V gene encodes CDR1 GTSNPN and CDR2 SVGIG (reference sequence). The CDR3 is 14 residues long. CDR3 DNA: TGTGCCTGGTCCCTGACAGGGGGCTGGAACGAGCAGTACTTC. Protein sequence: CAWSLTGGWNEQYF.

The rearrangement links TRBV7-3 to TRBJ2-2; the D gene is possibly TRBD1 (5 bases). There are 14 residues in the CDR3. Trimming left V 3 bases short and J 0 bases short, with 5 bases between. CDR1 SGHTA and CDR2 FQGTGA come from the germline V gene. CDR3 amino acids: CASSLTANTGELFF. The CDR3, as DNA: TGTGCCAGCAGCTTGACAGCGAACACCGGGGAGCTGTTTTTT.

The rearrangement links TRBV5-1 to TRBJ2-7; D gene ambiguous. V lost 7 bases and J lost 0, with 11 bases in between. The CDR3 contains 13 residues. Germline CDR1 and CDR2: SGHRS and YFSETQ. The CDR3, as DNA: TGCGCCAGCTGCCTCGACAACTCCTACGAGCAGTACTTC. Protein: CASCLDNSYEQYF.

The chain employs TRBV11-2 and TRBJ1-4, with D maybe TRBD1 (5 bases). Germline V gene lookup returns CDR1 SGHAT and CDR2 FQNNGV. The CDR3 covers 15 residues. Trimming removed 4 bases at V and 8 bases at J, with 17 bases between. The CDR3 DNA reads as TGTGCCAGCAGCTCCCTTCGGGGGGTTGGGGAAAAACTGTTTTTT. This codes for CASSSLRGVGEKLFF.

The chain couples TRBV5-1 to TRBJ1-5, with D maybe TRBD1 (6 bases). V lost 0 bases, J lost 4 bases, and 11 bases lay in between. The CDR3 contains 15 residues. CDR1 and CDR2 (germline): SGHRS, YFSETQ. Here the CDR3 DNA reads TGCGCCAGCAGCTTGGGCACAGGGAAAAATCAGCCCCAGCATTTT. Amino acid sequence: CASSLGTGKNQPQHF.

V and J are TRBV27 and TRBJ1-1; D is undetermined. The CDR3 spans 16 residues. Germline loops: CDR1 MNHEY, CDR2 SMNVEV (reference sequence). With 7 bases removed from V and 1 base from J, the gap between germline ends came to 19 bases. This CDR3 is CASTKTTAEANTEAFF. The CDR3 nucleotides read TGTGCCAGCACAAAAACGACCGCGGAGGCGAACACTGAAGCTTTCTTT.

The chain has TRBV2 and TRBJ1-2; D is undetermined. CDR1 and CDR2 from the germline V gene are SNHLY and FYNNEI. Trimming took off 4 bases at V and 1 base at J, with 7 bases between the two ends. The CDR3 has 13 amino acids. Written as DNA, the CDR3 is TGTGCCAGCAGTGGGGAGGGTAACTATGGCTACACCTTC. It yields the protein CASSGEGNYGYTF.

The rearrangement links TRBV7-2 to TRBJ1-1, with 8 bases matching TRBD1. CDR1 is SGHTA, CDR2 FQGNSA, per germline. J gave up 11 bases and V 5 bases, and 7 bases lay outside the gene matches. The CDR3 covers 12 residues. The CDR3 coding sequence is TGTGCCAGCAGCCCCGGACAGGGCGCCGCTTTCTTT. It is translated as CASSPGQGAAFF.

This clone was found a few times. The V and J genes are TRBV27 and TRBJ1-2, with D possibly matching TRBD1 (5 bases). This CDR3 comprises 14 residues. Germline CDR1 MNHEY, CDR2 SMNVEV (reference sequence). Trimming took off 2 bases at V and 5 bases at J, with 12 bases between the two ends. This CDR3 reads CASSLTGSWYGYTF. CDR3 DNA sequence: TGTGCCAGCAGTTTAACAGGCTCATGGTATGGCTACACCTTC.

J is TRBJ1-1 and V is TRBV7-9; 7 bases match TRBD1. Trimming removed 6 bases from V and 10 bases from J; junction bases left unmatched: 11. CDR1 is SEHNR and CDR2 is FQNEAQ in the germline V gene (reference sequence). This CDR3 comprises 13 residues. CDR3 nucleotide sequence: TGTGCCAGCAGACCGAGAACAGGGGTTAGAGCTTTCTTT. Translated, it gives CASRPRTGVRAFF.

This clone was picked up one time. This chain uses TRBV6-5 with TRBJ2-2; 7 bases map to TRBD1. This CDR3 is built from 15 residues. Germline V gene data show CDR1 as MNHEY and CDR2 as SVGAGI. The junction had 2 bases not matched to a gene; V was cut back by 4 bases and J by 0 bases. The CDR3 DNA is TGTGCCAGCAGTTCCGGGACAGCGAACACCGGGGAGCTGTTTTTT. It encodes CASSSGTANTGELFF.

The V and J genes are TRBV4-1 and TRBJ2-5; 15 bases match TRBD2. This CDR3 is 18 amino acids long. Germline-derived CDR1 and CDR2 are MGHRA and YSYEKL. The V segment lost 3 bases and the J segment 2 bases; nucleotides outside the gene matches: 7. CDR3 bases: TGCGCCAGCAGCCAGGGGGGACTAGCGGGGGGAGGACAAGAGACCCAGTACTTC. Translating it yields CASSQGGLAGGGQETQYF.

The chain carries TRBV18 and TRBJ1-1; D is unresolved. Trimming took 3 bases from V and 5 from J, leaving 19 bases between them. CDR3 length equals 16 residues. CDR1 and CDR2 (germline): KGHSH, LQKENI. The CDR3 loop is CASSPRGGNQRTEAFF. CDR3 bases: TGTGCCAGCTCACCTCGCGGTGGTAACCAGAGGACTGAAGCTTTCTTT.

The table lists this clone with a few counts. This chain connects TRBV9 to TRBJ1-1; TRBD1 aligns across 8 bases. CDR3 length equals 14 residues. CDR1 is SGDLS and CDR2 is YYNGEE in the germline V gene. V lost 3 bases and J lost 5; bases outside the gene matches: 6. CDR3 bases: TGTGCCAGCAGCGGTAGGACAGGGCGGACTGAAGCTTTCTTT. The encoded protein is CASSGRTGRTEAFF.

This chain connects TRBV6-1 to TRBJ2-2; 7 bases are a match to TRBD1. Germline trimming cut 6 bases from V and 0 bases from J; bases unmatched to any gene: 7. CDR3 size: 16 residues. CDR1 is MNHNS, CDR2 SASEGT, per germline. CDR3 loop: CASSETGTANTGELFF. CDR3 DNA: TGTGCCAGCAGCGAAACCGGGACAGCGAACACCGGGGAGCTGTTTTTT.

The gene calls are TRBV27 and TRBJ1-5; D unclear. Per germline, CDR1 MNHEY and CDR2 SMNVEV (reference sequence). V lost 7 bases and J 4 bases, leaving 11 bases between the germline ends. The CDR3 is 13 amino acids. CDR3 sequence: CASKARMNQPQHF. CDR3 nucleotide sequence: TGTGCCAGCAAGGCGCGGATGAATCAGCCCCAGCATTTT.

This chain connects TRBV5-1 to TRBJ2-7; 7 nucleotides agree with TRBD1. The CDR3 spans 13 residues. Germline-derived CDR1 and CDR2 are SGHRS and YFSETQ. Trimming at V came to 4 bases and at J to 6 bases, leaving 7 bases not matched to a gene. CDR3 protein: CASSDRVGGEQYF. The CDR3 region has the DNA TGCGCCAGCAGCGACAGGGTAGGGGGCGAGCAGTACTTC.

V is TRBV30 and J is TRBJ1-5, with a tentative D call TRBD1 (6 bases). The V gene lost 3 bases and the J gene lost 4 bases, with 10 bases spanning the gap. The CDR3 is made up of 13 amino acids. Per the germline V gene, CDR1 is GTSNPN and CDR2 is SVGIG (reference sequence). This CDR3 is CAWSRTENQPQHF. DNA of the CDR3: TGTGCCTGGAGCCGGACAGAAAATCAGCCCCAGCATTTT. The full variable domain, its missing parts supplied by reference TRBV30 and TRBJ1-5, is SQTIHQWPATLVQPVGSPLSLECTVEGTSNPNLYWYRQAAGRGLQLLFYSVGIGQISSEVPQNLSASRPQDRQFILSSKKLLLSDSGFYLCAWSRTENQPQHFGDGTRLSIL.

In its sample, this clone was seen a few times. The chain recombines TRBV2 with TRBJ1-1, with 7 positions matching TRBD1. Trimming at V came to 10 bases and at J to 3 bases, leaving 8 bases not matched to a gene. Germline V gene sequence: CDR1 SNHLY, CDR2 FYNNEI. This CDR3 region has 13 residues. For the CDR3, the DNA is TGTGCCACCTACCAGGGACAGCACACTGAAGCTTTCTTT. It is translated as CATYQGQHTEAFF.

This clone was observed once. The chain combines TRBV10-1 with TRBJ2-2; no clear D gene. V lost 0 bases to trimming and J lost 6 bases, with 5 bases between them. Germline values: CDR1 WNHNN, CDR2 SYGVQD (reference sequence). This CDR3 is built from 13 residues. Here the CDR3 DNA reads TGCGCCAGCAGTGAGTCGACTCCCGGGGAGCTGTTTTTT. Its protein is CASSESTPGELFF.

V gene TRBV6-1 combines with J gene TRBJ2-1; possible D gene TRBD1, 7 bases. Germline V lookup: CDR1 MNHNS, CDR2 SASEGT. Between the trimmed V and J ends, which lost 5 bases and 7 bases, there was a span of 15 bases. The CDR3 sequence is 14 residues long. CDR3: CASSRRGSGNEQFF. In DNA form, the CDR3 reads TGTGCCAGCAGTCGCAGGGGGAGCGGGAATGAGCAGTTCTTC.

This clone was recorded a few times. The chain couples TRBV27 to TRBJ2-5; a possible D gene is TRBD2 (5 bases). Trimming cost V 2 bases and J 2 bases, with 12 bases left between them. This CDR3 region has 15 residues. Germline V lookup: CDR1 MNHEY, CDR2 SMNVEV (reference sequence). The CDR3 protein is CASSLRVRGQETQYF. The CDR3 region has the DNA TGTGCCAGCAGTTTAAGGGTACGGGGACAAGAGACCCAGTACTTC.

The rearrangement links TRBV7-9 to TRBJ1-5; D is undetermined. V was pared by 4 bases and J by 4 bases, with 5 bases between. The CDR3 has 12 residues. Germline V gene data show CDR1 as SEHNR and CDR2 as FQNEAQ (reference sequence). The DNA for the CDR3 is TGTGCCAGCAGCTACGAGAATCAGCCCCAGCATTTT. It encodes CASSYENQPQHF. The variable domain in full, with the rest retrieved from reference TRBV7-9 and TRBJ1-5, is DTGVSQNPRHKITKRGQNVTFRCDPISEHNRLYWYRQTLGQGPEFLTYFQNEAQLEKSRLLSDRFSAERPKGSFSTLEIQRTEQGDSAMYLCASSYENQPQHFGDGTRLSIL.

The chain's CDR3 is CASSIVGSDYEQYF. Written as DNA, the CDR3 is TGTGCCAGTAGTATAGTTGGCAGCGACTACGAGCAGTACTTC. The gene calls are TRBV19 and TRBJ2-7; D is unclear. Trimming took 1 base from V and 3 from J, leaving 10 bases between them. The CDR3 runs 14 residues. Germline V gene sequence: CDR1 LNHDA, CDR2 SQIVND (reference sequence).

V usage is TRBV29-1 and J usage is TRBJ1-5, with 11 bases matching TRBD1. This CDR3 region has 14 residues. With 5 bases clipped from V and 7 bases from J, the junction kept 7 bases outside the gene matches. CDR1 SQVTM and CDR2 ANQGSEA come from the germline V gene. CDR3 in DNA: TGCAGCGTTCCGGGGACAGGGGGTCGGCAGCCCCAGCATTTT. Amino acid sequence: CSVPGTGGRQPQHF.